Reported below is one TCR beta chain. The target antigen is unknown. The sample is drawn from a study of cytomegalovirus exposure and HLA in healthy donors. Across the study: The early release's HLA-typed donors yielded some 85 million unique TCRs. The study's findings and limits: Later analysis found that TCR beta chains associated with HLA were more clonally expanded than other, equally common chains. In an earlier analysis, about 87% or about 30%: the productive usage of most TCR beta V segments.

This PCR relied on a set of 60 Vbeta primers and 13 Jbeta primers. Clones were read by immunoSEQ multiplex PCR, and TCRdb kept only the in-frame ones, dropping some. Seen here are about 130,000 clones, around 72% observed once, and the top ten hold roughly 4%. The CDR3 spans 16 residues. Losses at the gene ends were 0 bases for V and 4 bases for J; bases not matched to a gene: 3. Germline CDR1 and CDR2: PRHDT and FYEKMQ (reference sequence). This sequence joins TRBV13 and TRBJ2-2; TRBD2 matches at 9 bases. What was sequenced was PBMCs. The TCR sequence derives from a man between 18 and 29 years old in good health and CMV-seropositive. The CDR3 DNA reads TGTGCCAGCAGCTTAGGGCTAGCGGGGCCCACCGGGGAGCTGTTTTTT. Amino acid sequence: CASSLGLAGPTGELFF.